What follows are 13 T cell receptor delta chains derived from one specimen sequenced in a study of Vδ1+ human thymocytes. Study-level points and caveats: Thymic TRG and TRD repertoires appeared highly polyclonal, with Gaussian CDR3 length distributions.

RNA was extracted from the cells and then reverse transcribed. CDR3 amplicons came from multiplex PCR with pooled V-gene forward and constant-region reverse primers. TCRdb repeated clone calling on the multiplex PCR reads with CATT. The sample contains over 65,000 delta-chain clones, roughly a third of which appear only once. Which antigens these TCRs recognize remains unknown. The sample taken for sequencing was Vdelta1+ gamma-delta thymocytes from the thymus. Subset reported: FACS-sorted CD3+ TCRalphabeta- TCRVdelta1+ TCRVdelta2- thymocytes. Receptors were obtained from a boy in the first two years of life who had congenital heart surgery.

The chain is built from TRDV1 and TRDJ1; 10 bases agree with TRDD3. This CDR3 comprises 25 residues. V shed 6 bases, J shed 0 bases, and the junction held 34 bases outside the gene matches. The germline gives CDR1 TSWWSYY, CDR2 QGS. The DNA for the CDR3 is TGTGCTCTTGGAGCCACCGAGTGTACTGGGGGATGTTCCGAAAACCCTTACTCGGACACCGATAAACTCATCTTT. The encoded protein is CALGATECTGGCSENPYSDTDKLIF.

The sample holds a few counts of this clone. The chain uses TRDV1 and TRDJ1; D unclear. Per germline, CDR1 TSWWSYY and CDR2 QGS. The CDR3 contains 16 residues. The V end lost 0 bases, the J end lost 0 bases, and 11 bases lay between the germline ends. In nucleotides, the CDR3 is TGTGCTCTTGGGGAACTTGAGGCGCGAGACACCGATAAACTCATCTTT. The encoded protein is CALGELEARDTDKLIF.

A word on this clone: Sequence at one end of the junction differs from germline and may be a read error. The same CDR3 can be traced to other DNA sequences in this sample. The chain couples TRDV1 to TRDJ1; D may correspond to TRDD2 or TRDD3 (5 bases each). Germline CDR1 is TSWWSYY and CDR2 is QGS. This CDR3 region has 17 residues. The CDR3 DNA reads TGTGCTCTTGGGGAACTTACCTACCCCGCTGGGACCGATAAACTAATCTTT. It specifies CALGELTYPAGTDKLIF.

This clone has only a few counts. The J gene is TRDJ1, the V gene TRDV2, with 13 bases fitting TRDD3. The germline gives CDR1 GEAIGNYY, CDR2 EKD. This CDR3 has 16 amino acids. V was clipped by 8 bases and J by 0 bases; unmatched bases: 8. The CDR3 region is CASLYWGIRDTDKLIF. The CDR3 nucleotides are TGTGCCTCCCTGTACTGGGGGATACGGGACACCGATAAACTCATCTTT.

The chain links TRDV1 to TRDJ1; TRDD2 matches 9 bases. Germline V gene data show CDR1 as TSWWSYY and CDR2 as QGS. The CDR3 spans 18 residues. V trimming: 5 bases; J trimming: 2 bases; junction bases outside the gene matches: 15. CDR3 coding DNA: TGTGCTCTTGGGTCACCCTTCCTACTAAAGGGATGTACCGATAAACTCATCTTT. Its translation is CALGSPFLLKGCTDKLIF.

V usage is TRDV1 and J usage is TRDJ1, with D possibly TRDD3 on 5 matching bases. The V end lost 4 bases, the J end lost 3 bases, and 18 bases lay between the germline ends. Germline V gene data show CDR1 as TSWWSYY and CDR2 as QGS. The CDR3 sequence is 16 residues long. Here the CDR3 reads CALGADLGARPDKLIF. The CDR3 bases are TGTGCTCTTGGGGCCGACCTGGGCGCTCGGCCCGATAAACTCATCTTT.

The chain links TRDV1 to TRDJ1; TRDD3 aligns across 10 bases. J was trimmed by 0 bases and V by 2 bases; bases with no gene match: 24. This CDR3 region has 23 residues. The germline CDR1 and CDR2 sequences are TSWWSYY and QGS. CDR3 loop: CALGELLSLGGYAPVDYTDKLIF. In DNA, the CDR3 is TGTGCTCTTGGGGAATTATTATCCTTAGGGGGATACGCCCCAGTCGACTACACCGATAAACTCATCTTT.

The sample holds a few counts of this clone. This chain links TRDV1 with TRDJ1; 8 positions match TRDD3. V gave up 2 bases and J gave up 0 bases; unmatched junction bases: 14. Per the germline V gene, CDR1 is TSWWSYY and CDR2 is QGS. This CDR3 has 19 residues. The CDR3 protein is CALGESQATGGPYTDKLIF. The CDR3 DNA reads TGTGCTCTTGGGGAAAGTCAGGCTACTGGGGGCCCGTACACCGATAAACTCATCTTT.

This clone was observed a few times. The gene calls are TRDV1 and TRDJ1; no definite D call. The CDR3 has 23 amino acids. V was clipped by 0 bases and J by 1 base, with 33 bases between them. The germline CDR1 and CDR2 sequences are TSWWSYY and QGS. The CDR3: CALGELHRGRLQRSGALTDKLIF. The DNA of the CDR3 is TGTGCTCTTGGGGAACTTCATAGGGGCCGCCTCCAAAGGTCCGGGGCACTCACCGATAAACTCATCTTT.

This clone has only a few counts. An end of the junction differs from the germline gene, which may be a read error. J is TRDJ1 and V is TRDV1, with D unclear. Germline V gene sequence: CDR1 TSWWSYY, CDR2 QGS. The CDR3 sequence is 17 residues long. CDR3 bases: TGTGCTCTTGGGGAACTTACCCCTTACGTGTACACCGATGAACTCATCTTT. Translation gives CALGELTPYVYTDELIF.

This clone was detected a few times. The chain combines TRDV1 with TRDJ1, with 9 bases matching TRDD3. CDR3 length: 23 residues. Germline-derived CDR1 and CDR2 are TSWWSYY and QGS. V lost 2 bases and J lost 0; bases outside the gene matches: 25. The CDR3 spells CALGELGRFLPGGSRLHTDKLIF. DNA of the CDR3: TGTGCTCTTGGGGAATTAGGCCGGTTCCTACCTGGGGGATCCCGCCTCCACACCGATAAACTCATCTTT.

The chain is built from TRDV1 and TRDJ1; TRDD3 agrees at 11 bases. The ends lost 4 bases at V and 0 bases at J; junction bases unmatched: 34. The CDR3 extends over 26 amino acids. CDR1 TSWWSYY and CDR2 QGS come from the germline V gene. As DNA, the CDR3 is TGTGCTCTTGGGGTCTCTATCCTTCCTAAGTCGGCTGGGGGATACTATATTCCCAAGTACACCGATAAACTCATCTTT. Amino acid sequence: CALGVSILPKSAGGYYIPKYTDKLIF.

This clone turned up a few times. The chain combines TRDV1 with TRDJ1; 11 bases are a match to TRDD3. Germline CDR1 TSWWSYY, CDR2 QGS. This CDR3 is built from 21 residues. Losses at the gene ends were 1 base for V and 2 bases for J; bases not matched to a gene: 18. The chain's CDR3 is CALGEPPPLYWNWGITDKLIF. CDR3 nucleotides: TGTGCTCTTGGGGAACCTCCCCCCCTTTACTGGAACTGGGGGATAACCGATAAACTCATCTTT.